The 31 T cell receptor beta chains reported below all come from one sample, sequenced in a study of OX40 agonist ivuxolimab in advanced cancers. TCRdb's table, derived via immunoSEQ multiplex PCR, lists solely in-frame clones and lacks some. The table lists under 75,000 clones, approximately 86% of them singletons. The sequencing here drew on CD4+ or CD8+ T cells sorted from blood, taken in a trial of the OX40 agonist ivuxolimab. The source of these receptors is an adult with an advanced solid tumor such as melanoma, head and neck, liver or kidney cancer.

V and J are TRBV15 and TRBJ2-1, with D hard to call. Looked up from germline, CDR1 is LNHNV and CDR2 is YYDKDF (reference sequence). The CDR3 has 15 amino acids. V dropped 8 bases and J dropped 0 bases, with 14 bases sitting between them. This chain's CDR3 is CATSSSPSSYNEQFF. The CDR3, as DNA: TGTGCCACCTCCAGCTCCCCCAGCTCCTACAATGAGCAGTTCTTC. The full variable domain, its missing parts supplied by reference TRBV15 and TRBJ2-1, is DAMVIQNPRYQVTQFGKPVTLSCSQTLNHNVMYWYQQKSSQAPKLLFHYYDKDFNNEADTPDNFQSRRPNTSFCFLDIRSPGLGDTAMYLCATSSSPSSYNEQFFGPGTRLTVL.

This clone was found once. The chain links TRBV5-5 to TRBJ1-5; 12 nucleotides agree with TRBD1. Losses at the gene ends were 2 bases for V and 7 bases for J; bases not matched to a gene: 7. Germline V gives CDR1 SGHKS, CDR2 YYEKEE (reference sequence). This CDR3 contains 16 residues. CDR3 in amino acids: CASSLLGQGAGQPQHF. The CDR3 DNA reads TGTGCCAGCAGCTTATTGGGACAGGGGGCTGGACAGCCCCAGCATTTT.

CDR3 nucleotides: TGTGCCAGCAGTGCCCCAAACCGACAGTTATATAGCAATCAGCCCCAGCATTTT. This codes for CASSAPNRQLYSNQPQHF. J is TRBJ1-5 and V is TRBV2, with D tentatively TRBD1 (5 bases). Germline V gene lookup returns CDR1 SNHLY and CDR2 FYNNEI. CDR3 length: 18 amino acids. With 4 bases removed from V and 0 bases from J, the gap between germline ends came to 19 bases.

V and J are TRBV18 and TRBJ1-3; no definite D call. The CDR3 has 16 amino acids. In germline, CDR1 is KGHSH, CDR2 LQKENI. The V gene lost 2 bases and the J gene lost 1 base, with 12 bases spanning the gap. CDR3 in amino acids: CASSPSGRQSGNTIYF. CDR3 DNA: TGTGCCAGCTCACCATCGGGTAGGCAGTCTGGAAACACCATATATTTT.

The chain employs TRBV5-1 and TRBJ2-1, with TRBD1 as a possible D gene (6 bases). CDR3 length: 12 amino acids. V dropped 5 bases and J dropped 8 bases, with 11 bases sitting between them. CDR1 and CDR2 from the germline V gene are SGHRS and YFSETQ. CDR3 nucleotide sequence: TGCGCCAGCAGTTGGGGGCGCGATGAGCAGTTCTTC. Translating gives CASSWGRDEQFF.

The V call is TRBV6-5, the J call TRBJ1-5, with D possibly TRBD1 on 5 matching bases. Trimming cost V 2 bases and J 4 bases, with 6 bases left between them. Germline V lookup: CDR1 MNHEY, CDR2 SVGAGI. This CDR3 spans 13 amino acids. CDR3 nucleotides: TGTGCCAGCAGTTACGGGGGGAATCAGCCCCAGCATTTT. It translates to CASSYGGNQPQHF.

This chain joins TRBV6-6 and TRBJ1-2; 10 positions agree with TRBD1. Germline V gives CDR1 MNHNY, CDR2 SVGAGI (reference sequence). The ends lost 6 bases at V and 2 bases at J; junction bases unmatched: 9. CDR3 length equals 16 residues. The CDR3 DNA follows: TGTGCCAGCAGCTCCCGCCAGGGACAGGGGAACTATGGCTACACCTTC. It translates to CASSSRQGQGNYGYTF.

The rearrangement joins TRBV4-3 to TRBJ2-5; maybe TRBD2 (6 bases). Trimming stripped 0 bases from V and 5 bases from J, with 16 bases between. The germline gives CDR1 LGHNA, CDR2 YSLEER. The CDR3 runs to 16 residues. The CDR3 DNA reads TGCGCCAGCAGCCAAGATCTTGGGAGGATATTGGAGACCCAGTACTTC. Translated: CASSQDLGRILETQYF.

The chain employs TRBV28 and TRBJ2-6, with D maybe TRBD1 (5 bases). The CDR3 runs 17 residues. Trimming shortened V by 5 bases and J by 2 bases, and 16 bases separated the two germline ends. Germline CDR1 MDHEN, CDR2 SYDVKM. In DNA form, the CDR3 reads TGTGCCAGCAGTCCGCAGGGTATGGTGCCTGGGGCCAACGTCCTGACTTTC. This codes for CASSPQGMVPGANVLTF.

The chain combines TRBV28 with TRBJ1-3, with D uncertain. There are 12 residues in the CDR3. The V gene lost 2 bases and the J gene lost 4 bases, with 3 bases spanning the gap. The germline CDR1 and CDR2 sequences are MDHEN and SYDVKM. CDR3 sequence: CASSLVGNTIYF. CDR3 coding DNA: TGTGCCAGCAGTTTAGTGGGAAACACCATATATTTT.

The chain has TRBV6-1 and TRBJ1-2, with a possible D match to TRBD1 (5 bases). V was trimmed by 4 bases and J by 4 bases, leaving 7 bases between them. Germline CDR1 reads MNHNS; CDR2 reads SASEGT. The CDR3 has 12 residues. The CDR3 protein is CASSGGTYGYTF. The DNA of the CDR3 is TGTGCCAGCAGTGGGGGGACCTATGGCTACACCTTC.

This clone was seen repeatedly, ten times or more. The chain links TRBV27 to TRBJ2-1; the match to TRBD2 covers 10 bases. The CDR3 has 16 amino acids. Germline V gene data show CDR1 as MNHEY and CDR2 as SMNVEV (reference sequence). Losses at the gene ends were 6 bases for V and 2 bases for J; bases not matched to a gene: 7. In DNA, the CDR3 is TGTGCCAGCAGACCTCCCCTAGCGGGAGCCTACAATGAGCAGTTCTTC. This codes for CASRPPLAGAYNEQFF.

The chain is built from TRBV28 and TRBJ2-2; 9 bases align to TRBD2. Germline assignment: CDR1 MDHEN and CDR2 SYDVKM. Trimming at V came to 7 bases and at J to 4 bases, leaving 7 bases not matched to a gene. CDR3 length: 15 residues. The CDR3 bases are TGTGCCAGCACCTGGGGCGGGAGGGGCACCGGGGAGCTGTTTTTT. Encoded protein: CASTWGGRGTGELFF.

The genes are TRBV11-1 and TRBJ1-4; D gene unclear. Germline loops: CDR1 SGHAT, CDR2 FQDESV (reference sequence). Trimming left V 4 bases short and J 5 bases short, with 11 bases between. The CDR3 spans 14 residues. In DNA, the CDR3 is TGTGCCAGCAGCTCCGGACTGATCAATGAAAAACTGTTTTTT. As protein: CASSSGLINEKLFF.

The rearrangement uses TRBV4-3 and TRBJ1-5; D call uncertain. V dropped 3 bases and J dropped 0 bases, with 9 bases sitting between them. The CDR3 sequence is 15 residues long. The germline gives CDR1 LGHNA, CDR2 YSLEER. The DNA of the CDR3 is TGCGCCAGCAGCCAGTCCTTGAATAGCAATCAGCCCCAGCATTTT. The encoded protein is CASSQSLNSNQPQHF.

The chain recombines TRBV21-1 with TRBJ2-2; no check of the table's D call, TRBD2, against the DNA was made. TRBV21-1 counts as a pseudogene. CDR3 size: 17 residues. Written as DNA, the CDR3 is TGTGCCAGCAGCAAAGAGATTGCGGGAGGGCCGGCCGGGGAGCTGTTTTTT. This gives the protein CASSKEIAGGPAGELFF.

This rearrangement joins TRBV6-1 to TRBJ2-5, with 7 bases matching TRBD2. This CDR3 comprises 15 residues. V was clipped by 7 bases and J by 5 bases; unmatched bases: 13. Germline V gene lookup returns CDR1 MNHNS and CDR2 SASEGT. CDR3 loop: CASMGGWDARETQYF. The CDR3 bases are TGTGCCAGCATGGGGGGGTGGGACGCACGGGAGACCCAGTACTTC.

This chain links TRBV6-1 with TRBJ2-4; no firm D call. The V and J ends lost 0 bases and 1 base respectively, with 7 bases between them. Germline V lookup: CDR1 MNHNS, CDR2 SASEGT. CDR3 length: 15 residues. CDR3: CASSEASSAKNIQYF. CDR3 DNA: TGTGCCAGCAGTGAAGCATCATCGGCCAAAAACATTCAGTACTTC.

V usage is TRBV11-2 and J usage is TRBJ2-7, with 8 bases fitting TRBD1. V shed 4 bases, J shed 5 bases, and the junction held 10 bases outside the gene matches. Germline values: CDR1 SGHAT, CDR2 FQNNGV. The CDR3 extends over 15 amino acids. This chain's CDR3 is CASSYGPGQAHEQYF. CDR3 bases: TGTGCCAGCAGCTATGGGCCGGGACAGGCTCACGAGCAGTACTTC.

This chain joins TRBV28 and TRBJ2-1; D is unclear. The CDR3 covers 13 residues. The V end was cut by 3 bases, the J end by 10 bases, with 13 bases between. Germline CDR1 and CDR2: MDHEN and SYDVKM. CDR3 nucleotide sequence: TGTGCCAGCAGTTTTGGGTCATGGCGCGAGCAGTTCTTC. This codes for CASSFGSWREQFF.

This clone was detected only once. V usage is TRBV7-2 and J usage is TRBJ2-7; D not certain. Germline V lookup: CDR1 SGHTA, CDR2 FQGNSA. The CDR3 extends over 16 amino acids. V was clipped by 2 bases and J by 0 bases, with 14 bases between them. For the CDR3, the DNA is TGTGCCAGCAGCTTATATGCGGTCTCCTCCTCCTACGAGCAGTACTTC. Its protein product is CASSLYAVSSSYEQYF.

This chain joins TRBV7-6 and TRBJ2-3, with D unresolved. Trimming shortened V by 2 bases and J by 4 bases, and 16 bases separated the two germline ends. The length of the CDR3 is 16 residues. CDR1 is SGHVS and CDR2 is FNYEAQ in the germline V gene. The CDR3 protein is CASSLSVPAVADTQYF. CDR3 nucleotides: TGTGCCAGCAGCTTAAGCGTCCCGGCCGTTGCAGATACGCAGTATTTT.

The chain joins TRBV28 to TRBJ1-5; D remains ambiguous. The germline V gene encodes CDR1 MDHEN and CDR2 SYDVKM. With 3 bases removed from V and 5 bases from J, the gap between germline ends came to 8 bases. This CDR3 contains 13 residues. This chain's CDR3 is CASSFGRDQPQHF. CDR3 sequence (DNA): TGTGCCAGCAGTTTCGGTAGGGATCAGCCCCAGCATTTT.

This chain joins TRBV2 and TRBJ1-2; tentatively, D is TRBD1 (5 bases). This CDR3 is built from 12 residues. The V gene's germline CDR1 is SNHLY and CDR2 FYNNEI. V shed 4 bases and J shed 4 bases, with 7 bases lying between them. The CDR3 sequence is CASSGGLYGYTF. In DNA form, the CDR3 reads TGTGCCAGCAGTGGGGGCCTCTATGGCTACACCTTC.

The chain carries TRBV5-8 and TRBJ1-3, with D uncertain. With 1 base removed from V and 0 bases from J, the gap between germline ends came to 5 bases. CDR3 size: 14 residues. Per germline, CDR1 SGHTS and CDR2 YDEGEE. CDR3 nucleotide sequence: TGTGCCAGCAGCTTGAGGGACTCTGGAAACACCATATATTTT. Protein sequence: CASSLRDSGNTIYF.

The chain links TRBV30 to TRBJ2-5; no reliable D call. In germline, CDR1 is GTSNPN, CDR2 SVGIG (reference sequence). The V end was cut by 1 base, the J end by 1 base, with 7 bases between. This CDR3 is 13 amino acids long. The CDR3 nucleotides read TGTGCCTGGAGTGGGGCCCTCCAAGAGACCCAGTACTTC. Amino acids: CAWSGALQETQYF.

The chain links TRBV11-2 to TRBJ1-2, with TRBD1 identical over 7 bases. This CDR3 has 15 residues. Germline trimming cut 5 bases from V and 0 bases from J; bases unmatched to any gene: 6. Germline V lookup: CDR1 SGHAT, CDR2 FQNNGV. The CDR3 nucleotides read TGTGCCAGCAGCCTGGGACAGAACTCTAACTATGGCTACACCTTC. It translates to CASSLGQNSNYGYTF.

For the CDR3, the DNA is TGTGCCAGCCGACTAGCCCATCCCAATGAGCAGTTCTTC. Its protein is CASRLAHPNEQFF. J is TRBJ2-1 and V is TRBV6-1, with 7 bases lining up with TRBD2. Germline loops: CDR1 MNHNS, CDR2 SASEGT. The CDR3 is made up of 13 amino acids. V shed 8 bases and J 6 bases; nucleotides not matched to a gene: 7.

This chain joins TRBV7-3 and TRBJ1-2; no reliable D call. This CDR3 has 12 residues. From germline, CDR1 is SGHTA and CDR2 FQGTGA. The ends were cut back, 5 bases at V and 7 bases at J, with 11 bases in the middle. CDR3 DNA sequence: TGTGCCAGCAGCGCATACCCCGGTGGCTACACCTTC. It codes for CASSAYPGGYTF. Full variable domain (outside the CDR3, taken from reference TRBV7-3 and TRBJ1-2): GAGVSQTPSNKVTEKGKYVELRCDPISGHTALYWYRQSLGQGPEFLIYFQGTGAADDSGLPNDRFFAVRPEGSVSTLKIQRTERGDSAVYLCASSAYPGGYTFGSGTRLTVV.

The CDR3 DNA sequence: TGCGCCAGCAGCTTGTCTAACTATGGCTACACCTTC. It translates to CASSLSNYGYTF. The chain joins TRBV5-1 to TRBJ1-2; D is unresolved. V dropped 1 base and J dropped 0 bases, with 1 base sitting between them. The CDR3 has 12 amino acids. Looked up from germline, CDR1 is SGHRS and CDR2 is YFSETQ.

A note on this clone: Additional DNA sequences in this sample encode the identical CDR3. V gene TRBV5-1 combines with J gene TRBJ2-5; 8 nucleotides line up with TRBD1. V lost 3 bases and J lost 1; bases outside the gene matches: 5. CDR1 and CDR2 from the germline V gene are SGHRS and YFSETQ. The length of the CDR3 is 15 residues. The CDR3 DNA reads as TGCGCCAGCAGCTCTGGGACAGGCGGCCAAGAGACCCAGTACTTC. Protein sequence: CASSSGTGGQETQYF.